This T cell receptor (beta chain) is from a study of Graves' ophthalmopathy and Graves' hyperthyroidism. General observations from the study: With about 71% sensitivity and more than 72% specificity, the model predicted ophthalmopathy progression. Among expanded thyroid clonotypes above 0.001 frequency, most also occurred in blood.

As the template, RNA transcripts were used to amplify TCR beta CDR3 regions. After a first-round RT-PCR with HTBI primers, a second-round multiplex PCR was run. One entry per CDR3 protein, called by TCRdb with MiXCR from the multiplex PCR reads. The sample gives about 210,000 distinct CDR3 sequences, over 25% of which show up once; approximately 9.6% is in the top ten. This clonotype was recorded many times. Its antigen is not known. The receptor comes from a man aged 50 to 60 with Graves' ophthalmopathy. The sequencing input was peripheral blood.

The CDR3 here is CATSRDLRARNTGELFF. Here the CDR3 DNA reads TGTGCCACCAGCAGAGACCTGAGGGCGAGGAACACCGGGGAGCTGTTTTTT. The rearrangement links TRBV15 to TRBJ2-2; D may be TRBD2 (5 bases). This CDR3 is 17 amino acids long. CDR1 and CDR2 from the germline V gene are LNHNV and YYDKDF (reference sequence). Trimming cost V 0 bases and J 1 base, with 12 bases left between them.